The present T cell receptor (beta chain) was sequenced within a study of blood T cell repertoires in COVID-19 (TCRdb year 2020). In the study overall: Collaborator samples came from the United States, Italy and Spain and covered acute and convalescent phases of COVID-19. The prospective study material was composed of cDNA or gDNA derived from T cells, B-cell-depleted T cells, or PBMCs. The dataset comprised deeply sampled blood TCRbeta repertoires from subjects exposed to, actively infected with, or recovered from COVID-19. A freely available public database, intended as a resource for researchers studying the immune response to SARS-CoV-2, is where the repertoires were released. The samples were drawn from two sources: the first 160 participants of the ongoing ImmuneRACE study, and 950 to 1,500 subjects contributed by 6 global collaborators. The sample metadata nearly always contained a de-identified subject ID, COVID-19 status, age in years and sex. HLA class I and class II types, where available, came from metadata supplied by the sample provider rather than from assay-based typing. Points the paper makes about the study in general: The amount of clinical and demographic metadata varied by source and participant and was provided uncurated.

The collaborating institutions used their own protocols to collect whole blood in K2EDTA tubes. For TCRbeta analysis, collaborator samples were shipped as frozen whole blood, as isolated PBMCs, or as DNA extracted from either sample type. CDR1 SGHAT and CDR2 FQNNGV were looked up in the germline V gene. Trimming accounts for 5 bases at V and 4 bases at J, while the number of junction bases matched to no gene is 10. The CDR3 runs 16 amino acids, cysteine and phenylalanine included. The CDR3 DNA has 48 bases and is translated from base 1. TCRbeta CDR3 regions were amplified from genomic DNA by means of the immunoSEQ Assay, a bias-controlled multiplex PCR. As for the original processing: Within the assay, amplification of reference gene primers was used to estimate how many nucleated cells each sample contained. Sequence reads were collapsed and filtered to measure the absolute abundance of every unique TCRbeta CDR3 rearrangement. Productive Simpson clonality was computed per sample as the square root of Simpson's diversity index over productive rearrangements. Entries here come from immuneACCESS through TCRdb and include only in-frame sequences with V and J called. Some clones fail to appear in such tables; in the studies checked, an unresolved V gene covers under half of the shortfall, and the cause of the remainder is unknown. The V and J calls and clone size were taken over from that table, and D and trimming were inferred from the DNA. For this sample there are 110,000 to 150,000 clones; 84% appear just once. Of the sample, roughly 45% is held by the ten largest clones.

Only one count was recorded for this clone. The antigen this receptor binds is unknown. Per-base quality was not reported, and no clone a single base away is much larger than it. Sequenced: peripheral blood. The TCR was taken from a human donor in a cohort sampled during active COVID-19. The V and J segments used are TRBV11-2 and TRBJ2-5, with 10 middle bases fitting TRBD2. The nucleotide sequence is given as TGTGCCAGCAGCCCCAGGACTAGCGGAAGGGGAGAGACCCAGTACTTC. This sequence encodes CASSPRTSGRGETQYF.